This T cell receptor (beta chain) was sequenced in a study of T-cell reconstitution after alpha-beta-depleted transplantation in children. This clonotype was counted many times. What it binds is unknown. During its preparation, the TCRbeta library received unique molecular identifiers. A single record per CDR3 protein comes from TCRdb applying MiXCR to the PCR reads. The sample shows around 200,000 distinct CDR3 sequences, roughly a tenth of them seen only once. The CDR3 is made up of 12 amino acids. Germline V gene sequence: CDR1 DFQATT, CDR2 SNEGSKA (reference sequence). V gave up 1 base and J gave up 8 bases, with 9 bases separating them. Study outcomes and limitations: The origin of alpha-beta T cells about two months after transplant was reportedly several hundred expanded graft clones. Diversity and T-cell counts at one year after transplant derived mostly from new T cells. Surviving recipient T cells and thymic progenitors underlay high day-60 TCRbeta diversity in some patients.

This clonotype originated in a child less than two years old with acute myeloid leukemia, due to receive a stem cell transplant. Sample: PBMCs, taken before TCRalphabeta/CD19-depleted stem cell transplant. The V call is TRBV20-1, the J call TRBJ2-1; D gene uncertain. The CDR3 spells CSARVGLYEQFF. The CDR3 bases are TGCAGTGCTAGAGTAGGGTTGTATGAGCAGTTCTTC.